There are a few counts of the clone carrying this TCR beta chain. As yet, its antigen is unknown. This may arise from a read error, as a much more abundant clone is one base away. This sample was included in a study of regulatory T cells in long-lasting Graves disease. General study points: There was favoring of TRBV28, TRBJ1-2 and TRBJ2-5 in persistent disease.

Sample time point: newly diagnosed GD, antithyroid drugs for less than 3 months. Extracted PBMC RNA gave rise to the TCR library. Peripheral blood, at 8 to 9.5 milliliters, went into EDTA tubes. The CDR3 has 11 amino acids. Germline V gives CDR1 SQVTM, CDR2 ANQGSEA. Trimming removed 4 bases from V and 7 bases from J, with 11 bases in between. Relying on iRepertoire HTBI primers and Arm-PCR of CDR3 regions, the team built TCR beta libraries. TCRdb reprocessed the multiplex PCR reads with MiXCR, giving one entry per CDR3 protein. The sample consists of 450,000 to 600,000 distinct CDR3 sequences, roughly 12% of them appearing once. The same sample was also used in a study of T cells in Graves' hyperthyroidism and ophthalmopathy.

V usage is TRBV29-1 and J usage is TRBJ2-7, with a tentative D call TRBD1 (5 bases). The receptor was isolated from a young man with Graves disease. Sample: peripheral blood mononuclear cells (PBMCs), taken at new diagnosis, from a patient treated with antithyroid drugs. CDR3: CSVGRSGEQYF. DNA for the CDR3: TGCAGCGTTGGGCGGTCAGGGGAGCAGTACTTC.